Following are 25 T cell receptor beta chains from one sample sequenced in a study of blood T cell repertoires in COVID-19. Profiling relied on immunoSEQ multiplex PCR, and the TCRdb table lists in-frame clones only, not all of them. The data contain around 220,000 clones, 87% of them singletons. Source material: peripheral blood. The source of these receptors is a middle-aged man with active or convalescent COVID-19.

This clone appeared once. V usage is TRBV28 and J usage is TRBJ2-3, with TRBD2 matching 8 bases. The CDR3 extends over 16 amino acids. J lost 4 bases, V lost 2 bases, and 8 bases had no gene match. Germline CDR1 is MDHEN and CDR2 is SYDVKM. The CDR3 is CASSLTAGVPPDTQYF. The CDR3 DNA follows: TGTGCCAGCAGTTTAACAGCGGGGGTTCCCCCAGATACGCAGTATTTT.

The CDR3 DNA follows: TGTGCCAGCAGTGTGACAGGGGGCCGAGGCACTGAAGCTTTCTTT. As protein: CASSVTGGRGTEAFF. The chain joins TRBV2 to TRBJ1-1, with TRBD1 identical over 10 bases. This CDR3 has 15 amino acids. Trimming at V came to 4 bases and at J to 4 bases, leaving 6 bases not matched to a gene. Germline CDR1 reads SNHLY; CDR2 reads FYNNEI.

The chain couples TRBV9 to TRBJ1-1, with D maybe TRBD1 (5 bases). V dropped 4 bases and J dropped 4 bases, with 11 bases sitting between them. Germline values: CDR1 SGDLS, CDR2 YYNGEE. The CDR3 runs to 13 residues. The CDR3, as DNA: TGTGCCAGCAGCCCAGGGTATGGCACTGAAGCTTTCTTT. Translating it yields CASSPGYGTEAFF.

J is TRBJ2-7 and V is TRBV9; TRBD1 is a possible D gene (6 bases). V was clipped by 4 bases and J by 1 base, with 21 bases between them. Germline assignment: CDR1 SGDLS and CDR2 YYNGEE. This CDR3 comprises 17 residues. The CDR3 DNA reads as TGTGCCAGCAGCCCTAGCCCCACAGGGTTTTCGTCCTACGAGCAGTACTTC. As protein: CASSPSPTGFSSYEQYF.

This chain uses TRBV6-5 with TRBJ2-6, with D possibly TRBD2 on 5 matching bases. The germline V gene encodes CDR1 MNHEY and CDR2 SVGAGI. The length of the CDR3 is 16 residues. The V end lost 0 bases, the J end lost 4 bases, and 10 bases lay between the germline ends. CDR3 protein: CASSYSIRGGANVLTF. CDR3 bases: TGTGCCAGCAGTTACTCGATTCGGGGAGGGGCCAACGTCCTGACTTTC.

The chain combines TRBV28 with TRBJ1-2, with 8 bases matching TRBD1. This CDR3 comprises 16 residues. With V trimmed by 4 bases and J by 2 bases, 9 bases remained unmatched. Looked up from germline, CDR1 is MDHEN and CDR2 is SYDVKM. This CDR3 reads CASSSGGTGPNYGYTF. CDR3 bases: TGTGCCAGCAGTTCCGGGGGGACAGGACCGAACTATGGCTACACCTTC.

The V gene is TRBV27, the J gene TRBJ2-2; 8 bases line up with TRBD1. From germline, CDR1 is MNHEY and CDR2 SMNVEV (reference sequence). V shed 6 bases, J shed 1 base, and the junction held 4 bases outside the gene matches. The CDR3 spans 15 residues. The CDR3 coding sequence is TGTGCCAGCAGATACAGGGGGTTGAACACCGGGGAGCTGTTTTTT. As protein: CASRYRGLNTGELFF.

J is TRBJ2-7 and V is TRBV10-2, with 8 bases lining up with TRBD1. Germline CDR1 is WSHSY and CDR2 is SAAADI. This CDR3 comprises 15 residues. Trimming at V came to 7 bases and at J to 3 bases, leaving 11 bases not matched to a gene. CDR3 loop: CASIKDREESYEQYF. Here the CDR3 DNA reads TGCGCCAGCATCAAGGACAGGGAAGAAAGCTACGAGCAGTACTTC.

J is TRBJ2-1 and V is TRBV9, with a possible D match to TRBD2 (7 bases). V dropped 0 bases and J dropped 5 bases, with 12 bases sitting between them. The CDR3 covers 15 residues. Per the germline V gene, CDR1 is SGDLS and CDR2 is YYNGEE. The CDR3 sequence: CASSVGGGPHNEQFF. The DNA for the CDR3 is TGTGCCAGCAGCGTAGGGGGGGGGCCCCACAATGAGCAGTTCTTC.

This sequence joins TRBV6-1 and TRBJ1-2; a weak D match, TRBD1 (6 bases). The CDR3 sequence is 14 residues long. The germline V gene has CDR1 MNHNS and CDR2 SASEGT. Between the trimmed V and J ends, which lost 1 base and 4 bases, there was a span of 10 bases. The CDR3 spells CASSEGGQRYGYTF. CDR3 in DNA: TGTGCCAGCAGTGAAGGCGGACAGCGCTATGGCTACACCTTC.

The V call is TRBV5-1, the J call TRBJ1-2, with a tentative D call TRBD1 (5 bases). V lost 0 bases, J lost 2 bases, and 8 bases lay in between. Germline V gene data show CDR1 as SGHRS and CDR2 as YFSETQ. The CDR3 has 14 amino acids. The CDR3 sequence: CASSLGQRNYGYTF. The DNA for the CDR3 is TGCGCCAGCAGCTTGGGACAGAGGAACTATGGCTACACCTTC.

V usage is TRBV11-2 and J usage is TRBJ2-2; 9 positions agree with TRBD1. The CDR3 extends over 15 amino acids. The germline V gene encodes CDR1 SGHAT and CDR2 FQNNGV. V was clipped by 4 bases and J by 5 bases; unmatched bases: 5. The CDR3 protein is CASSSRQGGTGELFF. The DNA of the CDR3 is TGTGCCAGCAGCTCTCGACAGGGGGGAACCGGGGAGCTGTTTTTT.

Only one count was recorded for this clone. The rearrangement joins TRBV19 to TRBJ1-2; 8 bases match TRBD1. Germline values: CDR1 LNHDA, CDR2 SQIVND (reference sequence). This CDR3 region has 16 residues. Losses at the gene ends were 5 bases for V and 7 bases for J; bases not matched to a gene: 15. The CDR3 loop is CASSPYAAGGAFGYTF. In DNA, the CDR3 is TGTGCCAGTAGTCCCTACGCGGCAGGGGGCGCGTTTGGCTACACCTTC.

This chain uses TRBV7-9 with TRBJ1-5, with 7 nucleotides matching TRBD1. Unmatched junction bases numbered 2, after V lost 5 bases and J lost 4 bases. Germline V gene lookup returns CDR1 SEHNR and CDR2 FQNEAQ (reference sequence). The CDR3 has 13 residues. The CDR3, as DNA: TGTGCCAGCAGCACGACAGGGAATCAGCCCCAGCATTTT. Amino acid sequence: CASSTTGNQPQHF.

The V and J genes are TRBV30 and TRBJ2-4, with a weak D call TRBD1 (5 bases). Deletions cut 0 bases from V and 8 bases from J, with 11 bases between. Germline V gene data show CDR1 as GTSNPN and CDR2 as SVGIG (reference sequence). The CDR3 runs to 13 residues. CDR3 bases: TGTGCCTGGAGTGTATCGGGCAGGGACATTCAGTACTTC. Translation gives CAWSVSGRDIQYF.

This chain joins TRBV28 and TRBJ1-2; D is uncertain. V lost 8 bases and J lost 5, with 12 bases in between. The CDR3 spans 12 residues. CDR1 MDHEN and CDR2 SYDVKM come from the germline V gene. The CDR3 DNA reads TGTGCCAGCCGAGTACAGACGTATGGCTACACCTTC. Translated, it gives CASRVQTYGYTF.

The table lists this clone with a count of one. The chain combines TRBV7-9 with TRBJ1-1; no firm D call. Germline CDR1 and CDR2: SEHNR and FQNEAQ (reference sequence). The CDR3 totals 12 residues. The V and J ends lost 2 bases and 5 bases respectively, with 6 bases between them. The CDR3 DNA is TGTGCCAGCAGCTTATTCCCTACTGAAGCTTTCTTT. This sequence encodes CASSLFPTEAFF. The variable domain in full, with the rest retrieved from reference TRBV7-9 and TRBJ1-1, is DTGVSQNPRHKITKRGQNVTFRCDPISEHNRLYWYRQTLGQGPEFLTYFQNEAQLEKSRLLSDRFSAERPKGSFSTLEIQRTEQGDSAMYLCASSLFPTEAFFGQGTRLTVV.

This chain uses TRBV10-1 with TRBJ1-1, with D maybe TRBD1 (6 bases). With 9 bases removed from V and 4 bases from J, the gap between germline ends came to 18 bases. CDR1 WNHNN and CDR2 SYGVQD come from the germline V gene (reference sequence). The CDR3 covers 14 residues. Here the CDR3 DNA reads TGCGCCAGTTCAGGGGCCGCCCCGAGCACTGAAGCTTTCTTT. Its protein is CASSGAAPSTEAFF.

V and J are TRBV11-3 and TRBJ2-3; TRBD2 is a possible D gene (6 bases). The CDR3 spans 17 residues. The V gene lost 1 base and the J gene lost 6 bases, with 20 bases spanning the gap. Germline lookup yields CDR1 SGHNT and CDR2 YENEEA. CDR3 coding DNA: TGTGCCAGCAGCTTAGGAGGGGCTGGACTATCCCGTGATACGCAGTATTTT. Translating gives CASSLGGAGLSRDTQYF.

V is TRBV18 and J is TRBJ2-1; TRBD1 matches 10 bases. The CDR3 loop spans 15 amino acids. Germline V gives CDR1 KGHSH, CDR2 LQKENI. The trim removed 2 bases at V and 6 bases at J, leaving 4 bases unmatched. The CDR3 DNA is TGTGCCAGCTCACCAGGGACAGGGGCGAGCAATGAGCAGTTCTTC. This translates into CASSPGTGASNEQFF.

The J gene is TRBJ2-7, the V gene TRBV7-9, with D possibly matching TRBD1 (6 bases). In germline, CDR1 is SEHNR, CDR2 FQNEAQ (reference sequence). The CDR3 spans 14 residues. Trimming removed 4 bases from V and 1 base from J, with 11 bases in between. CDR3 in DNA: TGTGCCAGCAGCTACGGACAGCCTTCCTACGAGCAGTACTTC. It translates to CASSYGQPSYEQYF.

The chain combines TRBV18 with TRBJ1-1; D unresolved. Germline V gene data show CDR1 as KGHSH and CDR2 as LQKENI. The CDR3 extends over 13 amino acids. Trimming left V 2 bases short and J 0 bases short, with 4 bases between. The CDR3, as DNA: TGTGCCAGCTCACCAGGAGTGAACACTGAAGCTTTCTTT. Its protein is CASSPGVNTEAFF.

The chain carries TRBV7-2 and TRBJ2-1; 8 bases are a match to TRBD2. V lost 7 bases, J lost 1 base, and 9 bases stayed unmatched. This CDR3 spans 16 amino acids. Germline CDR1 is SGHTA and CDR2 is FQGNSA. CDR3 protein: CASNSGGSGSYNEQFF. CDR3 bases: TGTGCCAGCAACAGCGGGGGTTCCGGTTCCTACAATGAGCAGTTCTTC. The full variable domain, rest sourced from reference TRBV7-2 and TRBJ2-1, is GAGVSQSPSNKVTEKGKDVELRCDPISGHTALYWYRQSLGQGLEFLIYFQGNSAPDKSGLPSDRFSAERTGGSVSTLTIQRTQQEDSAVYLCASNSGGSGSYNEQFFGPGTRLTVL.

This chain links TRBV2 with TRBJ2-5; maybe TRBD2 (5 bases). V was shortened by 4 bases and J by 7 bases, with 22 bases between the two germline ends. Per germline, CDR1 SNHLY and CDR2 FYNNEI. CDR3 size: 16 residues. The CDR3 protein is CASSAAGNPSKMTQYF. The CDR3 nucleotides read TGTGCCAGCAGTGCGGCGGGCAACCCATCCAAGATGACCCAGTACTTC.

The chain uses TRBV28 and TRBJ2-7; perhaps TRBD1 as D (6 bases). The CDR3 contains 14 residues. The germline V gene has CDR1 MDHEN and CDR2 SYDVKM. The V end lost 1 base, the J end lost 1 base, and 8 bases lay between the germline ends. The CDR3 DNA sequence: TGTGCCAGCAGTTTATCGCAGGGGTCCTACGAGCAGTACTTC. It yields the protein CASSLSQGSYEQYF.